What follows are 6 T cell receptor beta chains derived from one specimen sequenced in a study of T cell changes during pregnancy in multiple sclerosis. TCRdb keeps only in-frame clones here, not all; method: immunoSEQ multiplex PCR. This sample has tens of thousands of clones, with about 94% found just once. The sample consisted of peripheral blood, taken in the second trimester of pregnancy. The receptor set was obtained from a female donor in good health, enrolled as a control in a pregnancy study.

The chain uses TRBV10-3 and TRBJ1-3; D might be TRBD1 (5 bases). V gave up 8 bases and J gave up 3 bases, with 14 bases separating them. Germline CDR1 is ENHRY and CDR2 is SYGVKD. The CDR3 length is 14 residues. The CDR3 loop is CAIGAGSIGNTIYF. The CDR3 DNA follows: TGTGCCATCGGTGCAGGGTCCATTGGAAACACCATATATTTT.

The rearrangement joins TRBV14 to TRBJ2-2; perhaps TRBD2 as D (6 bases). This CDR3 is built from 15 residues. Germline V gene sequence: CDR1 SGHDN, CDR2 FVKESK. V shed 5 bases and J shed 4 bases, with 14 bases lying between them. This chain's CDR3 is CASSSHGGTTGELFF. CDR3 DNA: TGTGCCAGCAGCTCCCACGGGGGTACCACCGGGGAGCTGTTTTTT. Looking up the rest from reference TRBV14 and TRBJ2-2 gives the full variable domain: EAGVTQFPSHSVIEKGQTVTLRCDPISGHDNLYWYRRVMGKEIKFLLHFVKESKQDESGMPNNRFLAERTGGTYSTLKVQPAELEDSGVYFCASSSHGGTTGELFFGEGSRLTVL.

The chain carries TRBV21-1 and TRBJ1-1. TRBV21-1 is reported as a pseudogene. This CDR3 is 16 amino acids long. Here the CDR3 DNA reads TGTGCCAGCACTCCACCGGGGGGCAGCTCCCCCCCAGAAGCTTTCTTT. It encodes CASTPPGGSSPPEAFF.

The sample holds one count of this clone. The chain joins TRBV18 to TRBJ1-1; the match to TRBD1 covers 10 bases. The CDR3 totals 18 residues. The J segment lost 0 bases and the V segment lost 4 bases, leaving 11 bases of the junction unmatched. The germline V gene has CDR1 KGHSH and CDR2 LQKENI. CDR3 in amino acids: CASSLPGQGSPMNTEAFF. DNA of the CDR3: TGTGCCAGCTCACTTCCGGGACAGGGGAGCCCTATGAACACTGAAGCTTTCTTT.

This rearrangement joins TRBV10-3 to TRBJ2-1, with 7 bases matching TRBD1. The CDR3 runs to 15 residues. The V and J ends lost 6 bases and 2 bases, in that order; junction bases with no gene match: 7. CDR1 and CDR2 from the germline V gene are ENHRY and SYGVKD. CDR3 coding DNA: TGTGCCATCAGCCCCGACAGGGACACCTACAATGAGCAGTTCTTC. Translated, it gives CAISPDRDTYNEQFF.

The V gene is TRBV29-1, the J gene TRBJ2-1; D possibly corresponds to TRBD2 (6 bases). The CDR3 consists of 17 residues. The germline CDR1 and CDR2 sequences are SQVTM and ANQGSEA. V was cut by 4 bases and J by 5 bases, with 24 bases left in between. The CDR3 sequence: CSVVDGRRGRPDNEQFF. The CDR3 nucleotides read TGCAGCGTTGTGGACGGGAGAAGGGGAAGGCCCGACAATGAGCAGTTCTTC.